One T cell receptor (beta chain) is described in this entry. The Seattle patients, enrolled during active infection, were followed longitudinally. There are 19 residues in the CDR3. V was clipped by 4 bases and J by 0 bases, with 22 bases between them. The germline CDR1 and CDR2 sequences are SEHNR and FQNEAQ (reference sequence). The data were taken from a study of blood T cell repertoires in COVID-19. Study-level background: Sites across the United States, Italy and Spain contributed samples from acute and convalescent COVID-19. In each case, the material was cDNA or gDNA derived from T cells, B-cell-depleted T cells, or PBMCs.

Original data processing: Quantification of nucleated cells was approximated via reference gene primer amplification. Sequenced by immunoSEQ multiplex PCR; TCRdb stores in-frame clones only, minus some. V and J calls and clone size are given by that table; D and trimming were obtained from the DNA. The repertoire holds some 150,000 clones, with roughly 84% as singletons. This clonotype was sampled from a man in his sixties with COVID-19, enrolled during active disease. The V call is TRBV7-9, the J call TRBJ1-3, with D perhaps matching TRBD1 (6 bases). The sample consisted of peripheral blood. The CDR3 bases are TGTGCCAGCAGCTCTACGGGACAAAGAATATTCACCTCTGGAAACACCATATATTTT. Protein product: CASSSTGQRIFTSGNTIYF.